These 2 T cell receptor beta chains came from one sample sequenced in a study of shared clonotypes between healthy human individuals. Sequenced by immunoSEQ multiplex PCR; TCRdb stores in-frame clones only, minus some. The data contain 640,000 or so clones, 72% of them singletons. The sequenced sample consisted of memory CD4+ T cells sorted from blood. The subset: CD45RA-negative fraction. All receptors come from a woman aged 25 to 39 in good health.

This chain links TRBV1 with TRBJ2-1; the table names TRBD2, a call not compared with the DNA. TRBV1 is reported as a pseudogene. The CDR3 contains 14 residues. For the CDR3, the DNA is TGCACCAGCAGCCAAGACGCGGGAGTCCATGAGCAGTTCTTC. It encodes CTSSQDAGVHEQFF.

J is TRBJ2-5 and V is TRBV10-2; the D gene could be TRBD1 or TRBD2 (6 bases each). Trimming removed 7 bases at V and 3 bases at J, with 9 bases between. This CDR3 has 12 amino acids. The germline CDR1 and CDR2 sequences are WSHSY and SAAADI. CDR3 sequence: CASKGGEETQYF. The CDR3 DNA follows: TGCGCCAGCAAGGGGGGCGAAGAGACCCAGTACTTC.